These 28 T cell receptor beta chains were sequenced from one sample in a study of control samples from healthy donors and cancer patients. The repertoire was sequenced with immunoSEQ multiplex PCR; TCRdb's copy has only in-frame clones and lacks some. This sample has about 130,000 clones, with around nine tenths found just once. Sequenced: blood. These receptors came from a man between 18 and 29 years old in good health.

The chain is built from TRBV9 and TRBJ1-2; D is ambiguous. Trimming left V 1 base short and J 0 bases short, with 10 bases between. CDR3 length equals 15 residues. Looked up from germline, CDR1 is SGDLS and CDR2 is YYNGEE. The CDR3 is CASSVTNRANYGYTF. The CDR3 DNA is TGTGCCAGCAGCGTAACGAACAGAGCTAACTATGGCTACACCTTC.

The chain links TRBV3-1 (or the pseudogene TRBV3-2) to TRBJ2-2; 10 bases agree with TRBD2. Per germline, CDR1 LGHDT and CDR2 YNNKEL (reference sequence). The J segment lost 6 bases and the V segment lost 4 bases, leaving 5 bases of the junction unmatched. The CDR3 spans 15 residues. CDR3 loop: CASSPPGLAPGELFF. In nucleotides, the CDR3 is TGTGCCAGCAGCCCGCCGGGACTAGCGCCCGGGGAGCTGTTTTTT.

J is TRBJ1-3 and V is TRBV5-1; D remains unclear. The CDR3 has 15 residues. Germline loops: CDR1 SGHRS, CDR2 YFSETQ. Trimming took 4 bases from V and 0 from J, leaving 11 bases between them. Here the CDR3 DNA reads TGCGCCAGCAGCCCTGGAGGAACCTCTGGAAACACCATATATTTT. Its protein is CASSPGGTSGNTIYF.

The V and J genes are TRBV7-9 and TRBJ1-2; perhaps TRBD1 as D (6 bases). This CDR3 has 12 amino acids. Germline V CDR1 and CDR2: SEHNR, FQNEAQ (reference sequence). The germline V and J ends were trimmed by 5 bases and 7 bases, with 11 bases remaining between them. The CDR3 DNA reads TGTGCCAGCAGCGTTGGGACACCTGGCTACACCTTC. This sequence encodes CASSVGTPGYTF.

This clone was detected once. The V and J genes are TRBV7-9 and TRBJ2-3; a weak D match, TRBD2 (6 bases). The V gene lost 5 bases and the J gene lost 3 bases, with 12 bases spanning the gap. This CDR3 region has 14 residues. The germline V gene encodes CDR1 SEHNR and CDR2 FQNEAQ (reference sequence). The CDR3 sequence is CASSPEGITDTQYF. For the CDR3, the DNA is TGTGCCAGCAGCCCGGAGGGAATTACAGATACGCAGTATTTT. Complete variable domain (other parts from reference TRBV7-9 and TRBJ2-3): DTGVSQNPRHKITKRGQNVTFRCDPISEHNRLYWYRQTLGQGPEFLTYFQNEAQLEKSRLLSDRFSAERPKGSFSTLEIQRTEQGDSAMYLCASSPEGITDTQYFGPGTRLTVL.

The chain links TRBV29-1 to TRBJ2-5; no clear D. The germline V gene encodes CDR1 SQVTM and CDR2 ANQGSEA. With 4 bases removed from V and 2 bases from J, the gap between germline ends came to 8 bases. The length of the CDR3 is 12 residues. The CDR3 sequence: CSVVRQQETQYF. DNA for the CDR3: TGCAGCGTTGTAAGGCAACAAGAGACCCAGTACTTC.

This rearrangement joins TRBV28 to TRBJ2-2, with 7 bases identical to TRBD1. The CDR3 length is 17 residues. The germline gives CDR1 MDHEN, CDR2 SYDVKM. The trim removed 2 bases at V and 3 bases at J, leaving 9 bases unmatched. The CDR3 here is CASSLVRQGGDTGELFF. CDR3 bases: TGTGCCAGCAGTTTAGTCAGACAGGGTGGTGACACCGGGGAGCTGTTTTTT.

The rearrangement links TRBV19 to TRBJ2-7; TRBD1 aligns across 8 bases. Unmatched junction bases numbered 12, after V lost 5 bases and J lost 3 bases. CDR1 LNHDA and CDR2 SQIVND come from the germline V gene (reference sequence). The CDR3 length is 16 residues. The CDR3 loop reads CASSSRPGGTFYEQYF. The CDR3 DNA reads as TGTGCCAGTAGTTCGCGTCCAGGGGGCACCTTCTACGAGCAGTACTTC.

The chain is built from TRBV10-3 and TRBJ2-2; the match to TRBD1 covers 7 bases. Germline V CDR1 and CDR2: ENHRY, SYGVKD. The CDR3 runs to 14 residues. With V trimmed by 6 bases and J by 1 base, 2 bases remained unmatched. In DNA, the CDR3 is TGTGCCATCAGGTGGACAGGGAACACCGGGGAGCTGTTTTTT. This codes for CAIRWTGNTGELFF.

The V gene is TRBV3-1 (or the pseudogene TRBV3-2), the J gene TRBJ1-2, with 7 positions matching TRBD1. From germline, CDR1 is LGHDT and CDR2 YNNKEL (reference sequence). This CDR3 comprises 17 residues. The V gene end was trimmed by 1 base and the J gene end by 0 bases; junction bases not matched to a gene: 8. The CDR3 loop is CASSQVTEGAPNYGYTF. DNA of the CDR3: TGTGCCAGCAGCCAAGTAACGGAGGGGGCTCCTAACTATGGCTACACCTTC.

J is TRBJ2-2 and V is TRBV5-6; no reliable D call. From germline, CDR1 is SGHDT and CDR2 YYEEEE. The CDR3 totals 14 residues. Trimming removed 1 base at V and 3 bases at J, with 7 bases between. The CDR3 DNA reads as TGTGCCAGCAGCTTGTTTAGGGACACCGGGGAGCTGTTTTTT. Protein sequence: CASSLFRDTGELFF.

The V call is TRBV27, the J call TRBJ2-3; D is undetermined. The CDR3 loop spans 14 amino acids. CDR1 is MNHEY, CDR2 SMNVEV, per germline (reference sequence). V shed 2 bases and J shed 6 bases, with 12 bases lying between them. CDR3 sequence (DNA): TGTGCCAGCAGTTTACAACCGCTGACGGATACGCAGTATTTT. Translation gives CASSLQPLTDTQYF.

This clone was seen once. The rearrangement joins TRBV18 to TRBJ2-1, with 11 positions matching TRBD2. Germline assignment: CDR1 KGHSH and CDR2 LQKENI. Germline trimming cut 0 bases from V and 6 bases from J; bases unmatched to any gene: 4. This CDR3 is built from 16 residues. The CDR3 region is CASSPPLAGGGNEQFF. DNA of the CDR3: TGTGCCAGCTCACCACCGCTAGCGGGAGGAGGCAATGAGCAGTTCTTC.

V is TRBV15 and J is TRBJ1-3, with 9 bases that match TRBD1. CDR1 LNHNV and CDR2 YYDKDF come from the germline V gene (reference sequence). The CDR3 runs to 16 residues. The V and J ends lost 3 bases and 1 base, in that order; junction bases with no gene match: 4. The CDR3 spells CATSRGQGLSGNTIYF. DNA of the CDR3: TGTGCCACCAGCAGGGGACAGGGTCTTTCTGGAAACACCATATATTTT.

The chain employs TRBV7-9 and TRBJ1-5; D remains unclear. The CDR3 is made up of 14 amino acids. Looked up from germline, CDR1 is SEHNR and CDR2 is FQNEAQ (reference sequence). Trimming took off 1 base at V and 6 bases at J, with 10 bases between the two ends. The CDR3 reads CASSLDTGFQPQHF. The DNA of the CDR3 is TGTGCCAGCAGCTTAGACACGGGATTTCAGCCCCAGCATTTT.

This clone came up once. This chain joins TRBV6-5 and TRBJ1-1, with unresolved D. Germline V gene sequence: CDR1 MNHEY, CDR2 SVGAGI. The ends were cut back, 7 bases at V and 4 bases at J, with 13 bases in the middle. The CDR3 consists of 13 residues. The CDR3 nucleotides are TGTGCCAGCAAGGAGGGCGGGAGCACTGAAGCTTTCTTT. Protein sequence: CASKEGGSTEAFF.

CDR3 loop: CASRQVPAGPTGELFF. In DNA form, the CDR3 reads TGCGCCAGCAGGCAAGTCCCGGCAGGGCCGACCGGGGAGCTGTTTTTT. The chain uses TRBV5-1 and TRBJ2-2; the D gene is possibly TRBD1 (5 bases). This CDR3 has 16 residues. Per the germline V gene, CDR1 is SGHRS and CDR2 is YFSETQ. Deletions cut 5 bases from V and 5 bases from J, with 19 bases between.

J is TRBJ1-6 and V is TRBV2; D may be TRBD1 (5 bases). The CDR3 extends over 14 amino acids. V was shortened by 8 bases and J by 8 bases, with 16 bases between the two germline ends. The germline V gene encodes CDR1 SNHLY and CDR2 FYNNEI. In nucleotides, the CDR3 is TGTGCCAGCGGAAGGACATCACAGGATTCACCCCTCCACTTT. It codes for CASGRTSQDSPLHF.

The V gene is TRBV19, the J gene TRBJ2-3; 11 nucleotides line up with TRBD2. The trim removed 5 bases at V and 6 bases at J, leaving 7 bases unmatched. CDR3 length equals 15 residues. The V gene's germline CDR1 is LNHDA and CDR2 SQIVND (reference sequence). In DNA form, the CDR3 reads TGTGCCAGTAGTCGTACTAGCGGGAGAGGGGATACGCAGTATTTT. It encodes CASSRTSGRGDTQYF.

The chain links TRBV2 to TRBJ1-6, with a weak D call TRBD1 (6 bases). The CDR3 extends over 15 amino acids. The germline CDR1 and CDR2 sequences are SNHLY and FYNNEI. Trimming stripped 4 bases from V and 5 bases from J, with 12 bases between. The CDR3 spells CASSGSGVNNSPLHF. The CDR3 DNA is TGTGCCAGCAGTGGTTCAGGGGTTAATAATTCACCCCTCCACTTT.

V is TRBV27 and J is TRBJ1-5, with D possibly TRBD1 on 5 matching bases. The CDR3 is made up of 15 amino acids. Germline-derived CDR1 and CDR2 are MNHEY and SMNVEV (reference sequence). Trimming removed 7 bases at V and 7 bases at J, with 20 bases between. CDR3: CASKISVGDRQPQHF. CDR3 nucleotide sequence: TGTGCCAGCAAGATCTCTGTAGGGGATAGGCAGCCCCAGCATTTT.

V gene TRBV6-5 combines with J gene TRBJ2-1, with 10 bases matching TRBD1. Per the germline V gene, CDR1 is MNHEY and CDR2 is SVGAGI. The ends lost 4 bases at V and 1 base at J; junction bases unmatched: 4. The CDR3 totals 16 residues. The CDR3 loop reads CASSLGQGNSYNEQFF. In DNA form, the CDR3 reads TGTGCCAGCAGTTTGGGACAGGGGAATTCCTACAATGAGCAGTTCTTC.

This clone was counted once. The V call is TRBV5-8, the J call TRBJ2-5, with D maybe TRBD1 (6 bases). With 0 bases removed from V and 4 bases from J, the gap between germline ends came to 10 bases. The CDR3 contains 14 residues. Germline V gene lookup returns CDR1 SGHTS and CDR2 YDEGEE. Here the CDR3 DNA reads TGTGCCAGCAGCTTGGGGATCAGGGGAGAGACCCAGTACTTC. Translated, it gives CASSLGIRGETQYF. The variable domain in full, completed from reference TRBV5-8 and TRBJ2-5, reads EAGVTQSPTHLIKTRGQQATLRCSPISGHTSVYWYQQALGLGLQFLLWYDEGEERNRGNFPPRFSGRQFPNYSSELNVNALELEDSALYLCASSLGIRGETQYFGPGTRLLVL.

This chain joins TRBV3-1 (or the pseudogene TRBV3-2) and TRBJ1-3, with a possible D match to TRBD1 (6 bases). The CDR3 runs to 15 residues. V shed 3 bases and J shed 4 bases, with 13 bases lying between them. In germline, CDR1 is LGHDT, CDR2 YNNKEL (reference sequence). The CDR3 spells CASSQLTGSGNTIYF. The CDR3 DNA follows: TGTGCCAGCAGCCAGCTAACAGGGTCCGGAAACACCATATATTTT.

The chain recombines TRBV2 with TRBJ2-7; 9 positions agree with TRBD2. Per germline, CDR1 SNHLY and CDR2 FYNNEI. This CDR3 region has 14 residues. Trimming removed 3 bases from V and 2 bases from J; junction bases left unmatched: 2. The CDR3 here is CASSEVAGAYEQYV. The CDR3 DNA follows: TGTGCCAGCAGTGAGGTAGCGGGAGCCTACGAGCAGTACGTC.

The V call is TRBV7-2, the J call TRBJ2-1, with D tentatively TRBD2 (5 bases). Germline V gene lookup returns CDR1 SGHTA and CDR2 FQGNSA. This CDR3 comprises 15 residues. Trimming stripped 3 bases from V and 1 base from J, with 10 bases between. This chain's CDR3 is CASSLESGSYNEQFF. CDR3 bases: TGTGCCAGCAGCTTGGAGTCGGGATCCTACAATGAGCAGTTCTTC.

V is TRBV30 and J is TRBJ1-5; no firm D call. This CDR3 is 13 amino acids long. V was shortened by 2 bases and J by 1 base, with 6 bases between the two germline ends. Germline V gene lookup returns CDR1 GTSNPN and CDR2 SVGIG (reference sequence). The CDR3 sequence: CAWSRESNQPQHF. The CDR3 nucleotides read TGTGCCTGGAGTCGGGAAAGCAATCAGCCCCAGCATTTT.

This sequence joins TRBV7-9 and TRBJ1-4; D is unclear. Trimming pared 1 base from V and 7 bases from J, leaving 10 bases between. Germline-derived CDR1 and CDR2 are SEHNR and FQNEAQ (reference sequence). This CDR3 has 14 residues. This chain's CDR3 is CASSLGERGEKLFF. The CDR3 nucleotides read TGTGCCAGCAGCTTAGGAGAACGGGGTGAAAAACTGTTTTTT.